This TCR beta chain was sequenced for a study of response to subunit inactivated influenza vaccine. Broader study findings: Only a handful of new T cells, the authors suggested, are recruited with each seasonal influenza vaccination.

This CDR3 is built from 13 residues. V lost 5 bases, J lost 9 bases, and 14 bases lay in between. Germline CDR1 is DFQATT and CDR2 is SNEGSKA (reference sequence). This clonotype occurred many times. What it recognizes is unknown. TCRdb independently ran MiXCR on the RT-PCR reads; one entry per CDR3 protein. The table shows roughly 630,000 distinct CDR3 sequences, with around 15% occurring only once. The clonotype was recovered from a man aged 50 or older who received an inactivated influenza vaccine. The sample here was PBMCs from blood, taken 14 to 15 days before vaccination. The J gene is TRBJ1-6, the V gene TRBV20-1, with TRBD1 as a possible D gene (6 bases). The CDR3 loop reads CSADRTPSSPLHF. CDR3 coding DNA: TGCAGTGCTGACAGGACGCCTAGTTCACCCCTCCACTTT.